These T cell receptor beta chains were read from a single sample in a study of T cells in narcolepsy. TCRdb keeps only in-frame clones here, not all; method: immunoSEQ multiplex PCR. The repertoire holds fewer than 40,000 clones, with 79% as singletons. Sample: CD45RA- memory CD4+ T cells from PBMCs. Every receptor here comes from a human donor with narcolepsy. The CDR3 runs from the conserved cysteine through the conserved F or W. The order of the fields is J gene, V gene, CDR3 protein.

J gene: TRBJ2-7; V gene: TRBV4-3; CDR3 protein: CASSPTGTRSYEQYF
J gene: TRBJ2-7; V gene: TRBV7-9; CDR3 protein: CASSWDAYEQYF
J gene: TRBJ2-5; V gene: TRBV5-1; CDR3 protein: CASSLRLETQYF
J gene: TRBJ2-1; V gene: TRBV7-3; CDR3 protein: CASSRGQPYNEQFF
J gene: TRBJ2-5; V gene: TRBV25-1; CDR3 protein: CASSEGTQYF
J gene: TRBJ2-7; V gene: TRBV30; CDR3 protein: CAWSVTAGRPYF
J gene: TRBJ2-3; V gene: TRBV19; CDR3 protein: CASSMRPGRARDTQYF
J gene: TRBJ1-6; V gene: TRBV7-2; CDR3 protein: CASSPDSLHNSPLHF
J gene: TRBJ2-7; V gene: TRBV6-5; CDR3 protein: CASRRFLAGEFEQYF
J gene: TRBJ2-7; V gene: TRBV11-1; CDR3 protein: CASSFRDRGHREQYF
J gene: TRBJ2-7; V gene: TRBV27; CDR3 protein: CASSSDRAGEQYF
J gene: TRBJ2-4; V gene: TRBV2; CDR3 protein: CASSEMTGGASAKNIQYF
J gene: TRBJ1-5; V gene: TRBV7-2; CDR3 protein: CASSLSDRGNQPQHF
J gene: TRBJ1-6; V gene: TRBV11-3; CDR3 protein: CASSLGADSPLHF
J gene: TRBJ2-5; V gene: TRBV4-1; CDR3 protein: CASSGIGNQETQYF
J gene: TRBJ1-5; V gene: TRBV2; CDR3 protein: CASTRQGTLDSNQPQHF
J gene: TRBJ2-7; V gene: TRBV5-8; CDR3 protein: CASSPTRIEQYF
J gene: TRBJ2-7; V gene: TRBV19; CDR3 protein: CASSMTKEYEQYF
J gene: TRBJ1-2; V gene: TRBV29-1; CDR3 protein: CSVVVPGRSYGYTF
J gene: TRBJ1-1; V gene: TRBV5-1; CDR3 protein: CASSQGTGSGTEAFF
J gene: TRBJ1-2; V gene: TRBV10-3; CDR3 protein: CAIRDSGTGGSGYTF
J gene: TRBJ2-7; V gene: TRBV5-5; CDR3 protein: CASSSLTGGEQYF
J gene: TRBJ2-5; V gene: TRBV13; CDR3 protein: CASSLIIQETQYF
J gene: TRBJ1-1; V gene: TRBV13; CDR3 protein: CASSTRQGLNTEAFF
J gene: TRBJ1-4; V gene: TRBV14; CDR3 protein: CASSQAQGAGEKLFF
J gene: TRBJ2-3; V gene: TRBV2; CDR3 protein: CASRLAGPDTQYF
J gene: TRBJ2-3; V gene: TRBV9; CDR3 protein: CASSLFDDQDTQYF
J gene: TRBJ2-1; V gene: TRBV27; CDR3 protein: CASSLSRGLSNEQFF
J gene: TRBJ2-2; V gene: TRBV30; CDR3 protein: CAWRGQGSGELFF
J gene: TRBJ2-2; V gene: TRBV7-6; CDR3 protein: CASSAGLSTTGELFF
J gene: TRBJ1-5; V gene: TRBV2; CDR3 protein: CASSGGPGPSQPQHF
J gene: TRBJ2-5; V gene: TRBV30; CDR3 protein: CAWTKGGVETQYF
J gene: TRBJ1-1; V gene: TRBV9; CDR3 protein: CASSVDVMNTEAFF
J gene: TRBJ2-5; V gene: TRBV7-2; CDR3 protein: CASSLHSGKETQYF